This TCR beta chain comes out of a study of T cells in women clearing cervical HPV infection. In the study overall: Only a few women had HLA typing results available.

Profiled with immunoSEQ multiplex PCR; TCRdb holds only in-frame clones, not every one. This sample's table reports about 24,000 clones. Per the germline V gene, CDR1 is LGHNA and CDR2 is YNFKEQ. V trimming: 1 base; J trimming: 7 bases; junction bases outside the gene matches: 11. The CDR3 consists of 17 residues. On this clone: The read is 3 residues too short to cover the CDR3 end, so that end is filled in from the germline J gene.

The sequence derives from a woman between 18 and 69 years old with a cervical HPV16 infection that either progressed to CIN3+ or cleared (not recorded which). The chain recombines TRBV4-2 with TRBJ2-1; 9 nucleotides match TRBD2. The sample was blood buffy coat. The covered CDR3 bases are TGTGCCAGCAGCCAAGTTGGATTAGCGGGAGTATCGAATGAG. This encodes CASSQVGLAGVSNE. The whole CDR3 is CASSQVGLAGVSNEQFF.